One TCR beta chain is described in this entry. Its antigen is not identified. The sample is drawn from a study of cytomegalovirus exposure and HLA in healthy donors. Across the study: An earlier analysis identified 117 million unique TCR beta sequences in about 190 million T cells.

The CDR3 runs 19 residues. Trimming removed 1 base at V and 0 bases at J, with 19 bases between. The germline gives CDR1 SGHVS, CDR2 FQNEAQ. Study findings and constraints: A later analysis found that most CMV-associated TCR beta chains appeared HLA-restricted. In a later analysis, TCR beta V- and J-gene trimming showed a link to a missense DCLRE1C variant.

13 Jbeta primers and 60 Vbeta primers were used for the PCR. Using immunoSEQ multiplex PCR, the repertoire was profiled, and TCRdb retains in-frame clones only, with some absent. The sample consists of about 130,000 clones, about 80% of them appearing once. The genes are TRBV7-8 and TRBJ1-3; possible D gene TRBD1, 5 bases. This TCR was recovered from a middle-aged man in good health and CMV-seronegative. Specimen: PBMCs. CDR3: CASSLVQFVGVGSGNTIYF. The CDR3 nucleotides are TGTGCCAGCAGCTTAGTTCAATTTGTAGGGGTGGGCTCTGGAAACACCATATATTTT.